This entry lists 16 T cell receptor beta chains sequenced from one sample in a study of OX40 agonist ivuxolimab in advanced cancers. Measured with immunoSEQ multiplex PCR; TCRdb has only the in-frame clones, and not every one. The profile shows 100,000 to 120,000 clones, roughly nine tenths of them singletons. The specimen was CD4+ or CD8+ T cells sorted from blood, collected in a trial of the OX40 agonist ivuxolimab. These receptors were taken from an adult with an advanced solid tumor such as melanoma, head and neck, liver or kidney cancer.

This rearrangement joins TRBV7-2 to TRBJ2-1; TRBD2 aligns across 8 bases. The J segment lost 3 bases and the V segment lost 6 bases, leaving 16 bases of the junction unmatched. Germline V gene data show CDR1 as SGHTA and CDR2 as FQGNSA. The CDR3 extends over 18 amino acids. CDR3 nucleotide sequence: TGTGCCAGCAGTCGCGGGGGGCCGGGGGTAGGACACTACAATGAGCAGTTCTTC. This codes for CASSRGGPGVGHYNEQFF.

The chain has TRBV29-1 and TRBJ2-3, with TRBD1 matching 7 bases. This CDR3 contains 13 residues. V dropped 5 bases and J dropped 5; count of bases not matched to a gene: 7. Germline V gene data show CDR1 as SQVTM and CDR2 as ANQGSEA. CDR3 bases: TGCAGCGTTTTACAGGGGATGGAAGATACGCAGTATTTT. It is translated as CSVLQGMEDTQYF.

This clone was counted many times. This chain's CDR3 is CASSSGQGTNYGYTF. The DNA for the CDR3 is TGCGCCAGCAGCTCAGGACAGGGCACTAACTATGGCTACACCTTC. V is TRBV5-1 and J is TRBJ1-2; TRBD1 matches at 8 bases. This CDR3 is built from 15 residues. The germline V gene encodes CDR1 SGHRS and CDR2 YFSETQ. V lost 3 bases to trimming and J lost 0 bases; unmatched junction nucleotides: 4.

This rearrangement joins TRBV7-8 to TRBJ2-5; the D is unclear. Trimming removed 1 base at V and 3 bases at J, with 6 bases between. The CDR3 is 13 residues long. Looked up from germline, CDR1 is SGHVS and CDR2 is FQNEAQ. CDR3 sequence reads: CASSLEGKETQYF. The CDR3 nucleotides read TGTGCCAGCAGCTTAGAAGGGAAAGAGACCCAGTACTTC.

The rearrangement joins TRBV6-6 to TRBJ2-7; 7 positions agree with TRBD1. Germline CDR1 and CDR2: MNHNY and SVGAGI (reference sequence). The ends lost 6 bases at V and 4 bases at J; junction bases unmatched: 6. The CDR3 runs 13 residues. The CDR3 reads CASRPTGAYEQYF. The CDR3 DNA is TGTGCCAGCAGACCTACAGGGGCATACGAGCAGTACTTC.

This clone was counted once. The V call is TRBV10-3, the J call TRBJ2-2; 7 nucleotides match TRBD1. The germline V gene encodes CDR1 ENHRY and CDR2 SYGVKD. V lost 3 bases to trimming and J lost 3 bases; unmatched junction nucleotides: 4. The CDR3 spans 15 residues. The DNA of the CDR3 is TGTGCCATCAGTGACACAGGGGTGTACACCGGGGAGCTGTTTTTT. Protein sequence: CAISDTGVYTGELFF.

As for this clone: One end of the junction does not line up with germline, which may come from a read error. Other DNA sequences of this sample code for an identical CDR3. V is TRBV19 and J is TRBJ1-1; D gene ambiguous. The CDR3 contains 16 residues. Germline CDR1 is LNHDA and CDR2 is SQIVND (reference sequence). The CDR3 loop is CATLSREEDWNTEAFF. As DNA, the CDR3 is TGTGCCACCTTGTCCCGGGAAGAAGATTGGAACACTGAGGCTTTCTTT.

The chain recombines TRBV7-8 with TRBJ2-2; D gene uncertain. V lost 6 bases and J 5 bases, leaving 7 bases between the germline ends. The CDR3 totals 12 residues. The V gene's germline CDR1 is SGHVS and CDR2 FQNEAQ. CDR3 amino acids: CASSMTTGELFF. CDR3 DNA: TGTGCCAGCAGTATGACAACCGGGGAGCTGTTTTTT.

The chain combines TRBV11-2 with TRBJ2-1, with 10 bases matching TRBD2. This CDR3 is 15 amino acids long. The germline V gene encodes CDR1 SGHAT and CDR2 FQNNGV. The V and J ends lost 5 bases and 7 bases, in that order; junction bases with no gene match: 8. Written as DNA, the CDR3 is TGTGCCAGCAGCCAGGGACTAGCGACAGTGAATGAGCAGTTCTTC. Protein: CASSQGLATVNEQFF.

This rearrangement joins TRBV30 to TRBJ2-2, with TRBD1 matching 9 bases. J was trimmed by 2 bases and V by 7 bases; bases with no gene match: 5. The CDR3 sequence is 14 residues long. CDR1 and CDR2 from the germline V gene are GTSNPN and SVGIG (reference sequence). The CDR3 bases are TGTGCCTATCCGGACAGGGGAAACACCGGGGAGCTGTTTTTT. This sequence encodes CAYPDRGNTGELFF.

The DNA of the CDR3 is TGTGCCAGCAGCTCCTTCGGGGAGTCGGGGGACGAGCAGTACTTC. It is translated as CASSSFGESGDEQYF. The V gene is TRBV7-2, the J gene TRBJ2-7; D may be TRBD2 (6 bases). Germline CDR1 reads SGHTA; CDR2 reads FQGNSA. V lost 4 bases and J 5 bases, leaving 18 bases between the germline ends. There are 15 residues in the CDR3.

The chain employs TRBV7-9 and TRBJ2-3, with 11 bases fitting TRBD2. Germline V CDR1 and CDR2: SEHNR, FQNEAQ (reference sequence). The CDR3 length is 16 residues. The V segment lost 1 base and the J segment 2 bases; nucleotides outside the gene matches: 2. For the CDR3, the DNA is TGTGCCAGCAGCTTAGATAGCGGGGGGGCCACAGATACGCAGTATTTT. Its protein product is CASSLDSGGATDTQYF. The full variable domain, in which reference TRBV7-9 and TRBJ2-3 provide the parts outside the CDR3, is DTGVSQNPRHKITKRGQNVTFRCDPISEHNRLYWYRQTLGQGPEFLTYFQNEAQLEKSRLLSDRFSAERPKGSFSTLEIQRTEQGDSAMYLCASSLDSGGATDTQYFGPGTRLTVL.

The V and J genes are TRBV5-6 and TRBJ1-1, with a possible D match to TRBD1 (5 bases). From germline, CDR1 is SGHDT and CDR2 YYEEEE. V was trimmed by 1 base and J by 4 bases, leaving 14 bases between them. The CDR3 has 15 amino acids. The DNA of the CDR3 is TGTGCCAGCAGCTTGTCAGCGGGGGGTGGCACTGAAGCTTTCTTT. Encoded protein: CASSLSAGGGTEAFF.

J is TRBJ2-7 and V is TRBV7-2; possibly TRBD2 for D (6 bases). With 5 bases removed from V and 4 bases from J, the gap between germline ends came to 12 bases. Germline-derived CDR1 and CDR2 are SGHTA and FQGNSA. This CDR3 has 13 residues. The CDR3 is CASSLGRRYEQYF. CDR3 sequence (DNA): TGTGCCAGCAGCCTAGGGAGGAGATACGAGCAGTACTTC.

The V call is TRBV6-6, the J call TRBJ1-1; 7 bases agree with TRBD1. The germline CDR1 and CDR2 sequences are MNHNY and SVGAGI (reference sequence). The CDR3 covers 15 residues. J was trimmed by 1 base and V by 4 bases; bases with no gene match: 6. The CDR3 here is CASSSDQGENTEAFF. CDR3 bases: TGTGCCAGCAGTTCGGACCAGGGGGAGAACACTGAAGCTTTCTTT.

V is TRBV7-9 and J is TRBJ2-2; 8 bases fit TRBD1. Losses at the gene ends were 2 bases for V and 1 base for J; bases not matched to a gene: 0. Per the germline V gene, CDR1 is SEHNR and CDR2 is FQNEAQ (reference sequence). This CDR3 is built from 15 residues. CDR3 region: CASSLTGGNTGELFF. The CDR3 nucleotides are TGTGCCAGCAGCTTAACAGGGGGGAACACCGGGGAGCTGTTTTTT.